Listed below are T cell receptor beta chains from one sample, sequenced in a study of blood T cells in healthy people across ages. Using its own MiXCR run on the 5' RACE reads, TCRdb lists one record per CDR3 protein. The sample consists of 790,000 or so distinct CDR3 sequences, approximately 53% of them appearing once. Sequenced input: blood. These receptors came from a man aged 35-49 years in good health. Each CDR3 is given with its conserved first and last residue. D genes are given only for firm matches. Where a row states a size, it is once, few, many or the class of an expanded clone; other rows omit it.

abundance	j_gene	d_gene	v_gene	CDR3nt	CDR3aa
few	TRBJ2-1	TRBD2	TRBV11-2	TGTGCCAGCAGAGCCCCGGGACTATCCAACAATGAGCAGTTCTTC	CASRAPGLSNNEQFF
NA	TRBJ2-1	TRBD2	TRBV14	TGTGCCAGCAGCCAAGATTCGGCTAGCGGTTGGTCCTACAATGAGCAGTTCTTC	CASSQDSASGWSYNEQFF
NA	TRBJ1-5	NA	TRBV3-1	TGTGCCAGCAGCCAAACACGAGGAGGAACCCAGCATTTT	CASSQTRGGTQHF
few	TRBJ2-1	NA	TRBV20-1	TGCAGTGCTAGAGAACGTCGAGGCTACAATGAGCAGTTCTTC	CSARERRGYNEQFF
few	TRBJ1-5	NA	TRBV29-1	TGCAGCGTTGCACAGGTCCCCGATCAGCCCCAGCATTTT	CSVAQVPDQPQHF
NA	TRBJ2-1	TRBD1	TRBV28	TGTGCCAGCAGTTCCGGGACAGCGACAAAAGGAGGCTACAATGAGCAGTTCTTC	CASSSGTATKGGYNEQFF
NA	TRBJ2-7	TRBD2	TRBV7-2	TGTGCCAGCAGGGCTGGGACTAGCGTCTCAAATGAGCAGTACTTC	CASRAGTSVSNEQYF
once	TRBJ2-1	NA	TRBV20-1	TGCAGTGCTAGCTCGCTATACAATGAGCAGTTCTTC	CSASSLYNEQFF
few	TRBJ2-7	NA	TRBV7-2	TGTGCCAGCGCCGGGACACAAAGCTCCTACGAGCAGTACTTC	CASAGTQSSYEQYF
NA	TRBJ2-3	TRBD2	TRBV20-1	TGCAGTGCTGCTCCTAGCGGACTCACAGATACGCAGTATTTT	CSAAPSGLTDTQYF
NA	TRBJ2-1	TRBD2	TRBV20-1	TGCAGTGCTAGAGGTACGGGGGGGCAGAATGAGCAGTTCTTC	CSARGTGGQNEQFF
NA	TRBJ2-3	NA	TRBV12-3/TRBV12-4	TGTGCCAGCAGTTGGGGTGACCTCACAGATACGCAGTATTTT	CASSWGDLTDTQYF
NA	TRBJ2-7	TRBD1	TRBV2	TGTGCCAGGGAGACGGACAGGGGCCGCTACTACGAGCAGTACTTC	CARETDRGRYYEQYF
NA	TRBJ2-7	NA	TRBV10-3	TGTGCCATCAGTGCTGGGGGGACAGTAGCGCCCGAGCAGTACTTC	CAISAGGTVAPEQYF
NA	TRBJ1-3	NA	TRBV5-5	TGTGCCAGCAGCCAGAACAGGCTAGGCGGAAACACCATATATTTT	CASSQNRLGGNTIYF
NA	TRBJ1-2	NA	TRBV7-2	TGTGCCAGCAGCTTAGAAGGGACACAATCCTTCTATGGCTGCACCTTC	CASSLEGTQSFYGCTF
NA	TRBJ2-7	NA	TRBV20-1	TGCAGTGCTAAAGGGGCTGTATGGGAGCAGTACTTC	CSAKGAVWEQYF
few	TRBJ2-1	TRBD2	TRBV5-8	TGTGCCAGCAGCTCGGGGACTAGCGGGAGTTGGGTCTACAATGAGCAGTTCTTC	CASSSGTSGSWVYNEQFF
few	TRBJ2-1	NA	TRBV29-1	TGCAGCGTTGAAAACAGGGTGATAGATGGCAATGAGCAGTTCTTC	CSVENRVIDGNEQFF
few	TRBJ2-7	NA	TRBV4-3	TGCGCCAGCAGCCAAATGGGGGGCGCGTCATCCGAGCAGTACTTC	CASSQMGGASSEQYF
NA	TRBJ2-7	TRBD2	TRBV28	TGTGCCAGCAGTACAATAGCGGGCCCTCCCTACGAGCAGTACTTC	CASSTIAGPPYEQYF
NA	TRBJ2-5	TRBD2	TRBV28	TGTGCCAGCAGTTTTCTTAGCGGGAATTGGGTGACCCAGTACTTC	CASSFLSGNWVTQYF
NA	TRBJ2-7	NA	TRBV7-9	TGTGCCAGCAGCTTAGGGGGGAGTTGGACCGAGCAGTACTTC	CASSLGGSWTEQYF
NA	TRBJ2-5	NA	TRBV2	TGTGCCAGCAGTGAAACGGGACACGGTACCTTTGGGACCCAGTACTTC	CASSETGHGTFGTQYF
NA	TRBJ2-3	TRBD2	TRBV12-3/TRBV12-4	TGTGCCAGCAGTCCCACTAGCGGGGGCGATACGCAGTATTTT	CASSPTSGGDTQYF
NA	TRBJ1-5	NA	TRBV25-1	TGTGCCAGCCCAACAGCCCGAGACAAACAGCCCCAGCATTTT	CASPTARDKQPQHF
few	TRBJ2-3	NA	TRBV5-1	TGCGCCAGCACCCCTGAAAGGGCCCCTACCGATACGCAGTATTTT	CASTPERAPTDTQYF
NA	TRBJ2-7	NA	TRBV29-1	TGCAGCGTTGAGATAGCGGCCTCCTGCGAGCAGTACTTC	CSVEIAASCEQYF
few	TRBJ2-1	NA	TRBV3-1	TGTGCCAGCAGCCTCGAGGGGAGGTCCTACAATGAGCAGTTCTTC	CASSLEGRSYNEQFF
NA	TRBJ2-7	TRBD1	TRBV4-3	TGCGCCAGCAGCCAAACCCGGGACAGGGGGGACGAGCAGTACTTC	CASSQTRDRGDEQYF
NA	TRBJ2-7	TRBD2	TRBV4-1	TGCGCCAGCAGCCTACAGGCTAGCGGGATTGACGAGCAGTACTTC	CASSLQASGIDEQYF
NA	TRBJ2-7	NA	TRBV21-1	TGTGCCAGCAGCAAAGGGCAGGGTGAAGGCGAGCAGTACTTC	CASSKGQGEGEQYF
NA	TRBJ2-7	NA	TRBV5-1	TGCGCCAGCAGCTTTGAGATCGGGTTGGCTTTCGAGCAGTACTTC	CASSFEIGLAFEQYF
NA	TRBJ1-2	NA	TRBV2	TGTGCCAGCAGTGAGGGGCCCACCTCCTATGGCTACACCTTC	CASSEGPTSYGYTF
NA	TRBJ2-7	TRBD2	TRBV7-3	TGTGCCAGCAGCTTATTTTTCGGGACAGAATATGTCCCGGGACTAGCGGGAGGTCCCGAGCAGTACTTC	CASSLFFGTEYVPGLAGGPEQYF
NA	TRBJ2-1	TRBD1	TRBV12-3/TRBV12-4	TGTGCCAGCAGTGACAGGGGTAACAATGAGCAGTTCTTC	CASSDRGNNEQFF
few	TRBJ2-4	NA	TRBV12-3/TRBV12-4	TGTGCCAGCAGTTTAGCGTCCAGGGGGGACATTCAGTACTTC	CASSLASRGDIQYF
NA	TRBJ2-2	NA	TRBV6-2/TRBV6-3	TGTGCCAGCAAACGACAGACGAACACCGGGGAGCTGTTTTTT	CASKRQTNTGELFF
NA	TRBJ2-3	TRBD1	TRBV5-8	TGTGCCAGCAGCCAGGGGCCAGGACAGGACACAGATACGCAGTATTTT	CASSQGPGQDTDTQYF
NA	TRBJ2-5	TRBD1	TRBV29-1	TGCAGCGTTGTGGACAGGGGGGAGATCCAGTACTTC	CSVVDRGEIQYF
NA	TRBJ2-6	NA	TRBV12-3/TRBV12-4	TGTGCCAGCAGTTTAAGGAGCTCTGGGGCCAACGTCCTGACTTTC	CASSLRSSGANVLTF
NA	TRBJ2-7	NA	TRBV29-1	TGCAGCGTTGAGGCGGGACGGAACTACGAGCAGTACTTC	CSVEAGRNYEQYF
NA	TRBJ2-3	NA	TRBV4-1	TGCGCCAGCAGCCAAGTTGAGAGCATCGTTCCAGATACGCAGTATTTT	CASSQVESIVPDTQYF
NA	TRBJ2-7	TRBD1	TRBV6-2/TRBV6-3	TGTGCCAGCAGTTACGGACAGGGTCGGGAAGAGACCCGGTACTTC	CASSYGQGREETRYF
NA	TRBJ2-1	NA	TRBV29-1	TGCAGCGTTGTAAGATCGGTCCTGGGCTTAAACAATGAGCAGTTCTTC	CSVVRSVLGLNNEQFF
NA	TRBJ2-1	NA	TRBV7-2	TGTGCCAGCAGCTTATCTCTGAATGAGCAGTTCTTC	CASSLSLNEQFF
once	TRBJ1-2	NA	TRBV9	TGTGCCAGCAGCGTAGATGAAGGGCCGGGGGGCTACACCTTC	CASSVDEGPGGYTF
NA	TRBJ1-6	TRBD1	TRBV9	TGTGCCAGCAGCGAGACAGGGAGCTCCTATAATTCACCCCTCCACTTT	CASSETGSSYNSPLHF
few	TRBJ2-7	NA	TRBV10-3	TGTGCCATCAGTGACGGAGGGGAGCAGTACTTC	CAISDGGEQYF
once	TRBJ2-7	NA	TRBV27	TGTGCCAGCAGTTTAAATGCCCGCGAGCAGTACTTC	CASSLNAREQYF
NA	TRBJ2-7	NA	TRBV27	TGTGCCAGCAGTGAGGGACCTCGCTACGAGCAGTACTTC	CASSEGPRYEQYF
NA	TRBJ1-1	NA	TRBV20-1	TGCAGTGCTCCCCGGACAACCCTCGCCCGAGCTTTCTTT	CSAPRTTLARAFF
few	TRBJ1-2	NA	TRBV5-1	TGCGCCAGCAGCTCGAGGTCTGCTGCCTATGACTACACCTTC	CASSSRSAAYDYTF
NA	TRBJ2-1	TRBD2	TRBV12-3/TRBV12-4	TGTGCCAGCAGCCATGCGCTAGCGGCCTACAATGAGCAGTTCTTC	CASSHALAAYNEQFF
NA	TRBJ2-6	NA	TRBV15	TGTGCCACCAGCCCCCGTCGTAGGACGGGAACTACTGGGGCCAACGTCCTGACTTTC	CATSPRRRTGTTGANVLTF
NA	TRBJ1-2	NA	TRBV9	TGTGCCAGCAGCGTAGTCAGGGCCGGGGACTGTGGCTACACCTTC	CASSVVRAGDCGYTF
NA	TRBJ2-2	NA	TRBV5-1	TGCGCCAGCATGTCCGCAGGACTAACCGGGGAGCTGTTTTTT	CASMSAGLTGELFF
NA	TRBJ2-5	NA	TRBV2	TGTGCCAGCAGGGGGGCGCTATTCACGGAGACCCAGTACTTC	CASRGALFTETQYF
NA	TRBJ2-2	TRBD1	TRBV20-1	TGCAGTACCCGGACAGGGCGGAACGGGGAGCTGTTTTTT	CSTRTGRNGELFF
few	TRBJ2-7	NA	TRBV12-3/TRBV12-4	TGTGCCAGCAGTTACGGGGATGGCTCCTACGAGCAGTACTTC	CASSYGDGSYEQYF